Sequencing of this T cell receptor beta chain was carried out in a study of blood T cell repertoires in COVID-19. Germline lookup yields CDR1 SGHAT and CDR2 FQNNGV. The length of the CDR3 is 16 residues. V lost 7 bases and J lost 10, with 28 bases in between. Clones were read by immunoSEQ multiplex PCR, and TCRdb kept only the in-frame ones, dropping some. The table has under 150,000 clones, 70% to 90% seen once. The sequence derives from a man aged 55 to 70 with active or convalescent COVID-19. Sequenced material: peripheral blood. The genes are TRBV11-2 and TRBJ2-5, with D perhaps matching TRBD2 (5 bases). The CDR3 DNA reads TGTGCCAGCACCCGCAGTAGAGGGCACAATATCGATCACCAGTACTTC. Protein sequence: CASTRSRGHNIDHQYF.